This T cell receptor beta chain was sequenced for a study of T-cell memory formation after mild COVID-19. Study-level points and caveats: Some clones that responded were present in memory (sampled pre-infection), which suggests cross-reactive memory joined. Among clones contracting day 15 to 85, CD4/CD8 was balanced, whereas later expanders leaned CD4+.

This clonotype was counted a few times. Its antigen is still unknown. In TCRdb, the 5' RACE reads were re-called with MiXCR into one record per CDR3 protein. The sample records more than 100,000 distinct CDR3 sequences, over 15% being singletons. The CDR3 covers 15 residues. CDR1 and CDR2 (germline): MNHEY, SVGAGI. The V and J ends lost 4 bases and 4 bases, in that order; junction bases with no gene match: 4. This sequence originates from a man younger than 35 who had mild COVID-19 (a few samples of this study predate the infection). Cell type and time point are not known. The chain carries TRBV6-5 and TRBJ2-1; TRBD2 matches 10 bases. The sequenced sample consisted of PBMCs or a T cell subset sorted from them (not recorded which). This CDR3 reads CASSSLAGVYNEQFF. CDR3 coding DNA: TGTGCCAGCAGTTCGCTAGCGGGGGTATACAATGAGCAGTTCTTC.